This entry is about one T cell receptor beta chain. Its cognate antigen is unknown. The source of the sample is a study of cytomegalovirus exposure and HLA in healthy donors. Study-level results: Some TCR beta chains (164 of them) were listed as cytomegalovirus-associated. Cytomegalovirus status, reportedly, was diagnosed with high specificity and sensitivity by the classifier.

CDR3 size: 15 residues. J lost 4 bases, V lost 4 bases, and 6 bases had no gene match. CDR1 and CDR2 (germline): SGHDT, YYEEEE. Repertoires were generated with immunoSEQ multiplex PCR, while TCRdb's copy carries only in-frame clones and drops some. The data show about 340,000 clones, about nine tenths seen once. The receptor was derived from a young woman in good health and CMV-seronegative. The chain employs TRBV5-6 and TRBJ2-3; 10 bases match TRBD1. The material sequenced was PBMCs. CDR3 residues: CASSTGQGRADTQYF. The CDR3 coding sequence is TGTGCCAGCAGCACGGGACAGGGGCGCGCAGATACGCAGTATTTT.